This entry concerns a single T cell receptor beta chain. Its antigen remains unknown. The data were taken from a study of T cell responses to AZD1222 COVID-19 vaccine. Trimming shortened V by 0 bases and J by 5 bases, and 17 bases separated the two germline ends. CDR3 length: 16 amino acids. Germline CDR1 and CDR2: SGHRS and YFSETQ. Generated by immunoSEQ multiplex PCR, the TCRdb table keeps only in-frame clones and is missing some. The data show some 42,000 clones, approximately 80% seen once. Notes on the study in general: Of spike-specific TCRs, nearly half reportedly target regions left unmutated in variants.

The clonotype was recovered from an adult who received the AZD1222 COVID-19 vaccine. The source was peripheral blood, collected 28 days after the second AZD1222 dose. J is TRBJ1-2 and V is TRBV5-1; D not resolved. The CDR3 loop reads CASSLDRGGNRYGYTF. Here the CDR3 DNA reads TGCGCCAGCAGCTTGGATAGAGGAGGTAATCGTTATGGCTACACCTTC. Full variable domain (outside the CDR3, taken from reference TRBV5-1 and TRBJ1-2): KAGVTQTPRYLIKTRGQQVTLSCSPISGHRSVSWYQQTPGQGLQFLFEYFSETQRNKGNFPGRFSGRQFSNSRSEMNVSTLELGDSALYLCASSLDRGGNRYGYTFGSGTRLTVV.